What follows describes a single TCR beta chain. Trimming removed 0 bases from V and 3 bases from J, with 30 bases in between. The V gene's germline CDR1 is MRHNA and CDR2 SNTAGT. The CDR3 sequence is 21 residues long. The authors ran the immunoSEQ assay, v3.0, at survey level. TCRdb's table, derived via immunoSEQ multiplex PCR, lists solely in-frame clones and lacks some. The sample consists of approximately 30,000 clones, 86% of them appearing once. The record originates from a study of long-term antiretroviral therapy in people with HIV. The sequencing used unsorted PBMCs, collected 0.8 years after starting antiretroviral therapy. This rearrangement joins TRBV6-4 to TRBJ2-7, with D perhaps TRBD2 (6 bases). This sequence was found in a woman aged 25 to 39 with HIV. As DNA, the CDR3 is TGTGCCAGCAGTGACTCCGGGTCTTTGGGAGGTCGGCTTGGCCCGGGCTACGAGCAGTACGTC. The encoded protein is CASSDSGSLGGRLGPGYEQYV.